This TCR beta chain was sequenced in a study of regulatory T cells in long-lasting Graves disease. The time point is: newly diagnosed GD, antithyroid drugs for less than 3 months. PBMCs were the source of the RNA used for TCR sequencing. General study results and limits: Favored gene segments in persistent disease were TRBV28, TRBJ1-2 and TRBJ2-5.

For this clonotype: The antigen is unknown.

Assembly of TCR beta libraries relied on iRepertoire HTBI primers together with Arm-PCR of CDR3 regions. TCRdb re-called the multiplex PCR reads through MiXCR, storing one row per CDR3 protein. Of approximately 400,000 distinct CDR3 sequences detected, approximately 15% appear once; the ten largest clones hold about 8.3%. The V gene's germline CDR1 is LNHDA and CDR2 SQIVND (reference sequence). V was cut by 1 base and J by 1 base, with 10 bases left in between. The CDR3 runs 15 residues. In addition, the sample was reused for a study of T cells in Graves' hyperthyroidism and ophthalmopathy. That paper adds: Researchers ran a first-round RT-PCR on the TCR CDR3 using the HTBI primer set. Prediction of ophthalmopathy progression came a median around 6.1 months pre-onset.

The source was peripheral blood mononuclear cells (PBMCs), collected at new diagnosis, from a patient treated with antithyroid drugs. The source is a woman in her 40s with Graves disease. The chain employs TRBV19 and TRBJ1-1; D unclear. The CDR3 is CASSIGVGRNTEAFF. CDR3 sequence (DNA): TGTGCCAGTAGTATAGGGGTCGGGCGGAACACTGAAGCTTTCTTT.